This T cell receptor beta chain emerged from a study of early T cells in non-severe SARS-CoV-2 infection (dated by TCRdb to the early 2020s). In the study overall: TCR sequencing used bulk RNA from unsorted whole blood, so alpha and beta chains could not be paired. Overall results and qualifications from the work: Matching against VDJdb was skewed toward anti-spike CD8 responses, likely underestimated virus-specific expansions, and missed private and CD4 specificities.

This clonotype has more than one count but fewer than ten. The target of this receptor is not known. It has no much larger one-base neighbor in the sample; base qualities were not kept. A case-control design nested within a healthcare worker cohort in London, UK, was used, with weekly nasopharyngeal swab PCR tests and blood sampling performed. Between 23 and 31 March 2020, the week of the UK lockdown, healthcare workers were enrolled and then followed up weekly for as long as 16 weeks. The library came from 5' RACE. Sequencing took place on a NextSeq 500. In the TCR library protocol, unique molecular identifiers were attached to individual cDNA molecules to correct for PCR bias and sequencing error. TCR alpha and beta chains were both sequenced, and the abundances of alpha and beta sequences in each sample were closely correlated with each other. In the paper's pipeline: Decombinator V4 was used to perform V gene, J gene and CDR3 annotation of TCR sequences. TCRs were defined as expanded if a significant change between any two time points was detected under a Poisson model with p below 0.0001. TCR abundances were normalised to the total number of TCRs sequenced per sample and expressed as counts per million. MAIT TCRs were defined by TRAV1-2 paired with TRAJ12, TRAJ20 or TRAJ33, and iNKT TCRs by TRAV10 paired with TRAJ18. VDJdb, accessed 1 November 2021, was searched for CMV, EBV and SARS-CoV-2 annotated TCRs, with TCRs annotated for multiple antigens excluded. TCRdb cleaned the public reads at Q25 with fastp, built clones with MiXCR and kept in-frame beta chains. Rows matching on CDR3 protein sequence are summarized as one entry with the most common DNA and genes. None of the V and J calls come from the authors' own analysis; TCRdb made them. For this sample there are tens of thousands of distinct CDR3 sequences; less than 9.5% appear just once. The ten most abundant clones make up 5% to 6.5% of the sample.

The CDR3 runs 15 residues from the cysteine to the phenylalanine. Of the read, only the CDR3 DNA is kept; its 45 bases are in frame from base 1. V loses 6 bases at its end and J loses 3 bases; junction bases beyond the gene matches: 10. CDR1 SQVTM and CDR2 ANQGSEA are derived from the germline V gene. This material consisted of whole blood, taken at baseline. The rearranged chain carries TRBV29-1 and TRBJ2-1, and TRBD2 aligns with 8 junction nucleotides. This clonotype originated in an adult who was a healthcare worker with PCR-confirmed SARS-CoV-2 infection or an uninfected control (not recorded which). The CDR3 in this case is CSVKTGTRNYNEQFF. The nucleotide sequence reads as follows: TGCAGCGTGAAAACCGGGACTAGGAACTACAATGAGCAGTTCTTC.